This T cell receptor beta chain comes out of a study of CD8+CD57+ T cells in acquired aplastic anemia. Study-level information: Isolated CD4+ and CD8+ cells, once sorted, yielded DNA averaging roughly 3 ug.

Genomic DNA acted as the template from which TCR beta VDJ combination and CDR3 sequence profiling were carried out. A single record per CDR3 protein comes from TCRdb applying MiXCR to the reads. The repertoire includes about 180,000 distinct CDR3 sequences, approximately 48% of them detected once, and 10% to 15% sits in the top ten. Sequencing involved patients with CD8+CD57+ cell expansion previously shown by flow cytometry. Every patient was diagnosed with severe acquired aplastic anemia. None of the patients had been given any therapy when their blood was sampled. What was sequenced was sorted CD4+, CD8+, or CD8+CD57+ T cells (not recorded which) from PBMCs. The receptor was isolated from a human donor with aplastic anemia.

The CDR3 sequence: CAISESSGRGRSYNEQFF. The CDR3 DNA is TGTGCCATCAGTGAGTCGTCCGGGCGAGGGAGGTCCTACAATGAGCAGTTCTTC. This chain uses TRBV10-3 with TRBJ2-1; TRBD2 might be the D (6 bases). There are 18 residues in the CDR3. CDR1 and CDR2 (germline): ENHRY, SYGVKD. V lost 0 bases and J lost 1, with 16 bases in between.